This TCR beta chain was identified in a study of PD-L1 blockade in urothelial cancer. Study-level background: The study started patients on atezolizumab at some point between 2014 and 2016, giving 1,200 mg intravenously every 3 weeks. A median about 150,000 T cells were found in blood samples. Prior chemotherapy ranged from 0 to 3 regimens per patient. Blood was analyzed 3 weeks (second dose) and 6 weeks after treatment start.

Only in-frame clones appear in the TCRdb table, and some are missing; sequencing was by immunoSEQ multiplex PCR. There are some 49,000 clones in the sample; 70% to 90% occur only once, and 6.5% to 8% lies in the top ten. The specimen was PBMCs, collected around atezolizumab (anti-PD-L1) treatment. The receptor was derived from a man in his 60s with urothelial cancer.

The CDR3 reads CASSYSIPGGYNEQFF. The DNA of the CDR3 is TGTGCCAGCAGTTACTCGATTCCAGGGGGCTACAATGAGCAGTTCTTC. The chain is built from TRBV6-5 and TRBJ2-1, with 7 nucleotides matching TRBD1. The CDR3 is 16 amino acids. CDR1 and CDR2 (germline): MNHEY, SVGAGI. V shed 0 bases, J shed 3 bases, and the junction held 5 bases outside the gene matches.